This T cell receptor (beta chain) originates from a study of T-cell memory formation after mild COVID-19. Study observations and caveats: Within pre-infection memory, some responding clones were found, suggesting cross-reactive memory joined. Researchers report contracting CD4+ clones mostly in CM and EM, with CD8+ clones in EMRA.

Trimming left V 5 bases short and J 12 bases short, with 14 bases between. The CDR3 is made up of 12 amino acids. Germline values: CDR1 SGHTA, CDR2 FQGTGA. About this clonotype: Its specificity is not known.

TCR alpha and TCR beta cDNA libraries carrying sample barcodes and UMIs were produced by 5'RACE using constant-segment primers. Using its own MiXCR run on the 5' RACE reads, TCRdb lists one record per CDR3 protein. The sample records 300,000 to 400,000 distinct CDR3 sequences, approximately 27% being singletons. Sequencing input: PBMCs or a T cell subset sorted from them (not recorded which). The sequence derives from an adult woman who had mild COVID-19 (a few samples of this study predate the infection). Cell type and time point are not known. V and J are TRBV7-3 and TRBJ2-1; D gene unclear. The CDR3 coding sequence is TGTGCCAGCAGCCCCGAAGGGAAGGCGCAGTTCTTC. This encodes CASSPEGKAQFF.